The entry below describes one T cell receptor beta chain. The sample originates from a study of low-dose radiotherapy and immunotherapy resistance in tumors. Alpha- and beta-chain coverage of first-strand cDNA came from TRAV- and TRBV-specific primers. For amplifying TCRs, the PCR ran for about 20 cycles with Phusion, which was used together with a constant-region primer and the adapter on the V primers. A single record per CDR3 protein comes from TCRdb applying MiXCR to the reads. The sample consists of around 58,000 distinct CDR3 sequences, 20% to 25% of them appearing once. This CDR3 has 15 residues. Trimming shortened V by 0 bases and J by 2 bases, and 11 bases separated the two germline ends. CDR1 and CDR2 (germline): SGHAT, FQNNGV. Time point described: after trial treatment. Treatment described: LDRT plus nivolumab, ipilimumab, low-dose cyclophosphamide and aspirin (RACIN trial).

The sequenced sample was PBMCs, obtained after low-dose radiotherapy plus immunotherapy. This receptor was taken from a male donor with prostate cancer. The chain links TRBV11-2 to TRBJ2-7; D may be TRBD2 (7 bases). DNA for the CDR3: TGTGCCAGCAGCTTAGATCGGGGGGCCCCCTACGAGCAGTACTTC. Its translation: CASSLDRGAPYEQYF.